Below, 18 T cell receptor beta chains from the same sample are listed, as sequenced in a study of Ad26.COV2.S vaccination and SARS-CoV-2 variants. Clones were sequenced by immunoSEQ multiplex PCR, and TCRdb holds only the in-frame ones, with some missing. The table includes fewer than 500,000 clones, 90% detected once. This sample's treatment: roughly 20 received Ad26.COV2.S at low or high dose, single or two shots; roughly 5 received placebo; per-sample allocation not given. Sampling occurred on day 63 after the first vaccine or placebo injection. The source material was peripheral blood, sampled in a trial of Ad26.COV2.S vaccine versus placebo. These receptors all come from a person aged 18-60 years who received the Ad26.COV2.S COVID-19 vaccine or a placebo.

The chain employs TRBV5-5 and TRBJ1-4; TRBD1 matches at 7 bases. Germline V gives CDR1 SGHKS, CDR2 YYEKEE (reference sequence). V shed 2 bases, J shed 6 bases, and the junction held 4 bases outside the gene matches. This CDR3 is 14 amino acids long. The CDR3 DNA follows: TGTGCCAGCAGCTTTCAAGGGGGCTATGAAAAACTGTTTTTT. Its translation: CASSFQGGYEKLFF.

This CDR3 reads CASSLTTTTDTQYF. As DNA, the CDR3 is TGTGCCAGCAGCTTAACTACTACCACAGATACGCAGTATTTT. This chain connects TRBV7-3 to TRBJ2-3; D call uncertain. The V gene's germline CDR1 is SGHTA and CDR2 FQGTGA. The CDR3 spans 14 residues. With 0 bases removed from V and 2 bases from J, the gap between germline ends came to 6 bases.

V gene TRBV5-4 combines with J gene TRBJ1-1; D gene unclear. Germline lookup yields CDR1 SGHNT and CDR2 YYREEE (reference sequence). This CDR3 comprises 16 residues. Trimming stripped 3 bases from V and 3 bases from J, with 18 bases between. This CDR3 reads CASSSAGRVEDTEAFF. CDR3 DNA: TGTGCCAGCAGCTCCGCGGGTAGGGTAGAGGACACTGAAGCTTTCTTT.

The chain has TRBV19 and TRBJ1-2, with 7 bases that match TRBD1. The V gene end was trimmed by 7 bases and the J gene end by 6 bases; junction bases not matched to a gene: 5. Germline CDR1 and CDR2: LNHDA and SQIVND (reference sequence). CDR3 length equals 12 residues. For the CDR3, the DNA is TGTGCCAGTACCCAGACAGGGCATGGCTACACCTTC. It specifies CASTQTGHGYTF.

The chain combines TRBV18 with TRBJ2-7; a weak D match, TRBD1 (5 bases). The length of the CDR3 is 14 residues. V was shortened by 2 bases and J by 2 bases, with 10 bases between the two germline ends. Germline V gene data show CDR1 as KGHSH and CDR2 as LQKENI. This CDR3 reads CASSPGQGPYEQYF. As DNA, the CDR3 is TGTGCCAGCTCACCAGGGCAGGGCCCCTACGAGCAGTACTTC.

The chain joins TRBV19 to TRBJ1-4, with D perhaps TRBD1 (5 bases). CDR1 LNHDA and CDR2 SQIVND come from the germline V gene (reference sequence). V lost 5 bases and J lost 7, with 11 bases in between. The CDR3 consists of 13 residues. The CDR3 loop is CASSPGEPEKLFF. DNA of the CDR3: TGTGCCAGTAGTCCGGGGGAGCCTGAAAAACTGTTTTTT.

V usage is TRBV30 and J usage is TRBJ2-2; tentatively, D is TRBD2 (5 bases). Germline CDR1 GTSNPN, CDR2 SVGIG (reference sequence). The V gene lost 8 bases and the J gene lost 0 bases, with 13 bases spanning the gap. The CDR3 sequence is 14 residues long. The CDR3 coding sequence is TGTGCCACCAATCGGGATCCGAACACCGGGGAGCTGTTTTTT. Translation: CATNRDPNTGELFF.

The sample holds one count of this clone. This chain connects TRBV9 to TRBJ2-1; 12 bases map to TRBD2. Trimming removed 3 bases from V and 3 bases from J; junction bases left unmatched: 13. Looked up from germline, CDR1 is SGDLS and CDR2 is YYNGEE. The CDR3 covers 19 residues. The CDR3 loop is CASSAPGLAGVDGYNEQFF. Here the CDR3 DNA reads TGTGCCAGCAGCGCACCGGGACTAGCGGGCGTAGATGGCTACAATGAGCAGTTCTTC.

The genes are TRBV28 and TRBJ1-1; TRBD1 is a possible D gene (5 bases). Germline-derived CDR1 and CDR2 are MDHEN and SYDVKM. The germline V and J ends were trimmed by 3 bases and 11 bases, with 16 bases remaining between them. The CDR3 extends over 13 amino acids. The CDR3 region has the DNA TGTGCCAGCAGTTTGTCGGACATTGATGCGGCTTTCTTT. Amino acid sequence: CASSLSDIDAAFF. Full variable domain (rest looked up from reference TRBV28 and TRBJ1-1): DVKVTQSSRYLVKRTGEKVFLECVQDMDHENMFWYRQDPGLGLRLIYFSYDVKMKEKGDIPEGYSVSREKKERFSLILESASTNQTSMYLCASSLSDIDAAFFGQGTRLTVV.

This CDR3 is CASSPSPVVGEAFF. CDR3 bases: TGTGCCAGCAGCCCCTCCCCCGTGGTGGGTGAAGCTTTCTTT. V is TRBV7-2 and J is TRBJ1-1; D uncertain. Germline CDR1 and CDR2: SGHTA and FQGNSA. The CDR3 extends over 14 amino acids. The V and J ends lost 5 bases and 7 bases respectively, with 17 bases between them.

This chain uses TRBV27 with TRBJ1-5; D call uncertain. CDR1 and CDR2 (germline): MNHEY, SMNVEV (reference sequence). The CDR3 sequence is 13 residues long. The V end lost 8 bases, the J end lost 0 bases, and 8 bases lay between the germline ends. CDR3 sequence: CASGVASNQPQHF. The CDR3 DNA follows: TGTGCCAGCGGGGTAGCTAGCAATCAGCCCCAGCATTTT.

This clone has just one count. CDR3: CASSLVSVRGQETQYF. The CDR3 DNA is TGTGCCAGCAGCTTAGTTTCCGTGAGGGGGCAAGAGACCCAGTACTTC. J is TRBJ2-5 and V is TRBV11-2; weak D call: TRBD1 (6 bases). Trimming pared 1 base from V and 2 bases from J, leaving 14 bases between. Germline assignment: CDR1 SGHAT and CDR2 FQNNGV. The CDR3 runs to 16 residues.

The chain uses TRBV7-2 and TRBJ2-5; weak D call: TRBD2 (5 bases). Germline CDR1 is SGHTA and CDR2 is FQGNSA. V lost 5 bases and J lost 7, with 11 bases in between. The CDR3 is made up of 12 amino acids. CDR3 in DNA: TGTGCCAGCAGCCCAACGAGGGCGACCCAGTACTTC. It translates to CASSPTRATQYF.

CDR3 amino acids: CAIRPGGLGEQYF. CDR3 DNA: TGTGCCATCAGGCCGGGGGGGCTGGGGGAGCAGTACTTC. This chain uses TRBV10-3 with TRBJ2-7; 8 bases are a match to TRBD2. V lost 6 bases to trimming and J lost 7 bases; unmatched junction nucleotides: 8. The CDR3 spans 13 residues. Germline V CDR1 and CDR2: ENHRY, SYGVKD.

The chain has TRBV29-1 and TRBJ2-1; 7 bases align to TRBD2. The CDR3 consists of 14 residues. The V segment lost 4 bases and the J segment 2 bases; nucleotides outside the gene matches: 5. Per the germline V gene, CDR1 is SQVTM and CDR2 is ANQGSEA. The CDR3 DNA sequence: TGCAGCGTTGGGCGGCTAGCGGCCTACAATGAGCAGTTCTTC. This translates into CSVGRLAAYNEQFF.

The J gene is TRBJ1-4, the V gene TRBV7-2, with 8 nucleotides matching TRBD1. The germline gives CDR1 SGHTA, CDR2 FQGNSA. The CDR3 has 15 residues. J lost 4 bases, V lost 5 bases, and 6 bases had no gene match. In DNA form, the CDR3 reads TGTGCCAGCAGCCTAGGGACAGGACATAATGAAAAACTGTTTTTT. Translation: CASSLGTGHNEKLFF.

The chain joins TRBV27 to TRBJ2-3, with D unresolved. V lost 3 bases and J 1 base, leaving 5 bases between the germline ends. This CDR3 spans 13 amino acids. Germline V gene sequence: CDR1 MNHEY, CDR2 SMNVEV (reference sequence). In DNA, the CDR3 is TGTGCCAGCAGTTTCTCCCGCACAGATACGCAGTATTTT. It translates to CASSFSRTDTQYF.

The chain recombines TRBV4-3 with TRBJ2-3, with 11 bases matching TRBD2. The J segment lost 2 bases and the V segment lost 0 bases, leaving 10 bases of the junction unmatched. Germline CDR1 LGHNA, CDR2 YSLEER. The CDR3 runs to 19 residues. CDR3: CASSQESLAGGGNTDTQYF. CDR3 sequence (DNA): TGCGCCAGCAGCCAAGAAAGTCTAGCGGGAGGTGGGAACACAGATACGCAGTATTTT.